What follows are 7 T cell receptor beta chains derived from one specimen sequenced in a study of Ad26.COV2.S vaccination and SARS-CoV-2 variants. Only in-frame clones appear in the TCRdb table, and some are missing; sequencing was by immunoSEQ multiplex PCR. Altogether about 140,000 clones are present, roughly 90% being singletons, with the ten largest covering less than 6%. The sequencing used peripheral blood, collected after recovery from COVID-19. The source of these receptors is a human donor who had recovered from COVID-19.

This clone was seen only once. The chain uses TRBV27 and TRBJ1-2; 8 bases match TRBD1. V dropped 5 bases and J dropped 2; count of bases not matched to a gene: 4. There are 14 residues in the CDR3. Germline values: CDR1 MNHEY, CDR2 SMNVEV (reference sequence). CDR3 in DNA: TGTGCCAGCAGTCCTAGACAGGGGAACTATGGCTACACCTTC. Encoded protein: CASSPRQGNYGYTF.

This clone appeared a single time. CDR3 residues: CASSSRSSGNTIYF. In nucleotides, the CDR3 is TGTGCCAGCAGCTCACGGTCCTCTGGAAACACCATATATTTT. The J gene is TRBJ1-3, the V gene TRBV11-2; the D is unclear. The germline gives CDR1 SGHAT, CDR2 FQNNGV. V lost 4 bases and J lost 0, with 7 bases in between. The CDR3 loop spans 14 amino acids. The whole variable domain, remainder taken from reference TRBV11-2 and TRBJ1-3, is EAGVAQSPRYKIIEKRQSVAFWCNPISGHATLYWYQQILGQGPKLLIQFQNNGVVDDSQLPKDRFSAERLKGVDSTLKIQPAKLEDSAVYLCASSSRSSGNTIYFGEGSWLTVV.

This clone appeared a few times. The chain has TRBV19 and TRBJ1-1; D gene uncertain. The CDR3 loop spans 14 amino acids. The germline CDR1 and CDR2 sequences are LNHDA and SQIVND (reference sequence). Trimming removed 7 bases from V and 0 bases from J, with 12 bases in between. CDR3 region: CASTPSLVNTEAFF. The DNA for the CDR3 is TGTGCCAGTACCCCTAGCTTGGTGAACACTGAAGCTTTCTTT.

This clone appeared once. CDR3 nucleotides: TGTGCCAGCAACAATCGCAGGGGACCCTATGGCTACACCTTC. It is translated as CASNNRRGPYGYTF. The chain is built from TRBV28 and TRBJ1-2; the D gene is possibly TRBD1 (6 bases). With 7 bases removed from V and 4 bases from J, the gap between germline ends came to 16 bases. Germline CDR1 is MDHEN and CDR2 is SYDVKM. CDR3 length: 14 residues.

This clone was seen once. The chain links TRBV28 to TRBJ2-7; TRBD1 matches at 10 bases. V trimming: 5 bases; J trimming: 5 bases; junction bases outside the gene matches: 6. Per the germline V gene, CDR1 is MDHEN and CDR2 is SYDVKM. The CDR3 spans 14 residues. This CDR3 reads CASSTGTGVHEQYF. The CDR3 DNA follows: TGTGCCAGCAGTACCGGGACAGGGGTACACGAGCAGTACTTC.

The chain is built from TRBV7-2 and TRBJ1-6; D call uncertain. The V gene's germline CDR1 is SGHTA and CDR2 FQGNSA. CDR3 length: 14 residues. V dropped 2 bases and J dropped 9 bases, with 11 bases sitting between them. CDR3 nucleotide sequence: TGTGCCAGCAGCTTAATACTGAAACTTTCACCCCTCCACTTT. This gives the protein CASSLILKLSPLHF.

This chain links TRBV21-1 with TRBJ1-5; TRBD1, the table's D call, lacks a check against the DNA. TRBV21-1 constitutes a pseudogene. The CDR3 loop spans 16 amino acids. The CDR3 nucleotides are TGTGCCAGCAGCAAACTCAGGCCCTGGAGCAATCAGCCCCAGCATTTT. Amino acid sequence: CASSKLRPWSNQPQHF.